The entry below gives a single T cell receptor beta chain sequence along with its context. The data derive from a study of T cell changes during pregnancy in multiple sclerosis. TCRdb's copy holds only in-frame clones and misses some; the assay was immunoSEQ multiplex PCR. The sample gives about 49,000 clones, roughly 92% of which show up once; approximately 0.4% is in the top ten. Trimming removed 6 bases from V and 7 bases from J; junction bases left unmatched: 8. CDR1 is MNHEY, CDR2 SVGAGI, per germline. This CDR3 has 14 residues. Source: CD4+ T cells from peripheral blood mononuclear cells, taken in the second trimester of pregnancy. The J gene is TRBJ1-5, the V gene TRBV6-5; 8 bases line up with TRBD1. This clonotype was sampled from a female donor in good health, enrolled as a control in a pregnancy study. In DNA form, the CDR3 reads TGTGCCAGCAGCCGTGGACAGGGCGGCCAGCCCCAGCATTTT. Encoded protein: CASSRGQGGQPQHF.